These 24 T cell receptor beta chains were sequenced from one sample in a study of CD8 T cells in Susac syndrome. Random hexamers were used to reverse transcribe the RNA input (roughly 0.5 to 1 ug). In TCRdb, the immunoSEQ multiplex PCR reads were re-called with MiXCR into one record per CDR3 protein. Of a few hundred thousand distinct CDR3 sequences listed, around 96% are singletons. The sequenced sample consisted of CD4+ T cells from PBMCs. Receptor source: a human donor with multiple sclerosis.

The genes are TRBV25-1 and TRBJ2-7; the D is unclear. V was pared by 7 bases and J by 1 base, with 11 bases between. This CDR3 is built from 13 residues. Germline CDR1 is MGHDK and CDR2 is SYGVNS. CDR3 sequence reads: CASNNDGSYEQYF. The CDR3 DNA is TGTGCCAGCAATAACGACGGTTCCTACGAGCAGTACTTC.

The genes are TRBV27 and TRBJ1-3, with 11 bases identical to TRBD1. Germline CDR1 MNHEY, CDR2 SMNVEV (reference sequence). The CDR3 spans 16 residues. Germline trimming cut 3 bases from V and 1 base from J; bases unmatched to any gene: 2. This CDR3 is CASSFGTGGSGNTIYF. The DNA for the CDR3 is TGTGCCAGCAGTTTCGGGACAGGGGGTTCTGGAAACACCATATATTTT.

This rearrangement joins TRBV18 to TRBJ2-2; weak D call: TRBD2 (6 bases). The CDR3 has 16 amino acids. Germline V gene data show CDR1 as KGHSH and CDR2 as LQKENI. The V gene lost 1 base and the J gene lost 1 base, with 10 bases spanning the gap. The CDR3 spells CASSPLRERNTGELFF. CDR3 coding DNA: TGTGCCAGCTCACCACTTCGGGAGCGGAACACCGGGGAGCTGTTTTTT.

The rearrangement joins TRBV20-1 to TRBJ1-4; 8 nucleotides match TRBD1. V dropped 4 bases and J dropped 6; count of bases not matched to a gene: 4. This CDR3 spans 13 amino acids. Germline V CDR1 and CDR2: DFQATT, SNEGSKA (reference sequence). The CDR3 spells CSAKDRVDEKLFF. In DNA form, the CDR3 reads TGCAGTGCTAAGGACAGGGTCGATGAAAAACTGTTTTTT.

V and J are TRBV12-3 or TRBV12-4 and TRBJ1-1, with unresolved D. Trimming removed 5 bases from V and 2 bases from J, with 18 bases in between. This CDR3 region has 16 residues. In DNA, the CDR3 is TGTGCCAGCAGTGAAGTGGGATTAAACCGAAACACTGAAGCTTTCTTT. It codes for CASSEVGLNRNTEAFF.

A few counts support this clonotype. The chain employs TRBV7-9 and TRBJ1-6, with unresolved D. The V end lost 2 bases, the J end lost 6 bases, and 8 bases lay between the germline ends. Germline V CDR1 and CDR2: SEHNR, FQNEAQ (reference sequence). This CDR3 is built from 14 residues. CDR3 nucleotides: TGTGCCAGCAGCTTAACCGGGATTAATTCACCCCTCCACTTT. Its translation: CASSLTGINSPLHF.

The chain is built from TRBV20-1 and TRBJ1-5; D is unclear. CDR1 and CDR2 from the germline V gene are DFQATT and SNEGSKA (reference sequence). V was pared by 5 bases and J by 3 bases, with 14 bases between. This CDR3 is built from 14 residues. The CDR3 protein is CSAPPWEANQPQHF. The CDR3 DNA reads TGCAGTGCTCCACCCTGGGAGGCCAATCAGCCCCAGCATTTT.

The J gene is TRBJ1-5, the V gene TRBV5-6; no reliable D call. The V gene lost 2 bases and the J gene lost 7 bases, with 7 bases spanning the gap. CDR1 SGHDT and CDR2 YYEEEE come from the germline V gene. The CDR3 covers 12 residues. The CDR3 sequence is CASSFSQQPQHF. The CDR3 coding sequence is TGTGCCAGCAGCTTTAGTCAGCAGCCCCAGCATTTT.

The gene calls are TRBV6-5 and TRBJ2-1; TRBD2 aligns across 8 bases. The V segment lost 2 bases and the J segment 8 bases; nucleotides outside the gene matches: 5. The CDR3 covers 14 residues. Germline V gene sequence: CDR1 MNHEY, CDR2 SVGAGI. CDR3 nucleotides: TGTGCCAGCAGTTACCTCGGGAGGGCCCATGAGCAGTTCTTC. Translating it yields CASSYLGRAHEQFF.

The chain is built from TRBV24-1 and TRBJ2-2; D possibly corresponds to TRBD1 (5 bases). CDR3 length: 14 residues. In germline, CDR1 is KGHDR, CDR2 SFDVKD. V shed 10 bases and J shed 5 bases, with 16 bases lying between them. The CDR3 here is CATQGPQRTGELFF. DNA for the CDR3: TGTGCCACGCAGGGCCCTCAGCGTACCGGGGAGCTGTTTTTT.

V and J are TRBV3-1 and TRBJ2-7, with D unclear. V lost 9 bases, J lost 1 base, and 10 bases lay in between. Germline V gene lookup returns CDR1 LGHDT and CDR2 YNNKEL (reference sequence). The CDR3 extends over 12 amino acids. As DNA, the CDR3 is TGTGCCAGAGAAGGGCGATCCTACGAGCAGTACTTC. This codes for CAREGRSYEQYF.

The CDR3 DNA is TGCAGTGCGGACGGCGGGTTATGGAATGGCTACACCTTC. Translating gives CSADGGLWNGYTF. V gene TRBV20-1 combines with J gene TRBJ1-2; D not resolved. Germline V gene data show CDR1 as DFQATT and CDR2 as SNEGSKA (reference sequence). The V end lost 6 bases, the J end lost 6 bases, and 17 bases lay between the germline ends. CDR3 length: 13 amino acids.

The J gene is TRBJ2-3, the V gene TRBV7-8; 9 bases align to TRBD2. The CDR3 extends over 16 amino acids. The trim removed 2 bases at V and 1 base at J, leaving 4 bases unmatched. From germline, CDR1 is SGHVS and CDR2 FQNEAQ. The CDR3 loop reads CASSLSQRGGTDTQYF. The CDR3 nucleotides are TGTGCCAGCAGCTTATCTCAGCGGGGGGGCACAGATACGCAGTATTTT.

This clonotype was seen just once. CDR3 sequence reads: CASSTGRDNSPLHF. Written as DNA, the CDR3 is TGTGCCAGCAGTACCGGGAGGGATAATTCACCCCTCCACTTT. The genes are TRBV25-1 and TRBJ1-6; D unresolved. The V end lost 5 bases, the J end lost 5 bases, and 10 bases lay between the germline ends. Germline V lookup: CDR1 MGHDK, CDR2 SYGVNS. CDR3 length equals 14 residues.

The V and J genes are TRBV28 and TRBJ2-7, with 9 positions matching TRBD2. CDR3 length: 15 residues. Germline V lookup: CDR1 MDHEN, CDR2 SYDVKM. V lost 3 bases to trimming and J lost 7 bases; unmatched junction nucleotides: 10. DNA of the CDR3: TGTGCCAGCAGTTTGGGCGGGAGGGCCAAGGATGAGCAGTACTTC. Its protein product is CASSLGGRAKDEQYF.

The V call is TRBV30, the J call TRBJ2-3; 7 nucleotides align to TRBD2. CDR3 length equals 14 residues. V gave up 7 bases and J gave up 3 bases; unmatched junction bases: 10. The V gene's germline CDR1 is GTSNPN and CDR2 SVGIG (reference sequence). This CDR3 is CASTGGSSTDTQYF. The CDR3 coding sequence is TGTGCCTCTACCGGCGGGAGCTCAACAGATACGCAGTATTTT.

This chain's CDR3 is CASKISTGGMRGEKLFF. The CDR3 region has the DNA TGTGCCAGCAAGATTTCCACAGGGGGCATGAGGGGCGAAAAACTGTTTTTT. This chain joins TRBV12-3 or TRBV12-4 and TRBJ1-4; TRBD1 matches 9 bases. V trimming: 7 bases; J trimming: 8 bases; junction bases outside the gene matches: 17. The CDR3 totals 17 residues.

CDR3 in amino acids: CASSLGSLDGEQFF. The CDR3 nucleotides read TGTGCCAGCAGCTTAGGTTCCCTAGACGGTGAGCAGTTCTTC. The chain joins TRBV11-2 to TRBJ2-1, with D uncertain. Germline V gene sequence: CDR1 SGHAT, CDR2 FQNNGV. V gave up 1 base and J gave up 9 bases, with 13 bases separating them. The CDR3 loop spans 14 amino acids.

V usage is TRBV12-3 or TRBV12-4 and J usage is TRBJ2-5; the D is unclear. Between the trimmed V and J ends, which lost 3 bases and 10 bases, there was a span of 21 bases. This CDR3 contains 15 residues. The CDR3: CASSLTSGLPGDQYF. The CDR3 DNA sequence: TGTGCCAGCAGTTTGACATCGGGCCTCCCTGGGGACCAGTACTTC.

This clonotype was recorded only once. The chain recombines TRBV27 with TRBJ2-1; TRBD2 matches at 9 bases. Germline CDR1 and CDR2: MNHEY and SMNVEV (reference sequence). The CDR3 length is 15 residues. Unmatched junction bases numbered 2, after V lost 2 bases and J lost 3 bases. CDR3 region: CASSLIAGDYNEQFF. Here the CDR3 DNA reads TGTGCCAGCAGTTTAATAGCGGGGGACTACAATGAGCAGTTCTTC.

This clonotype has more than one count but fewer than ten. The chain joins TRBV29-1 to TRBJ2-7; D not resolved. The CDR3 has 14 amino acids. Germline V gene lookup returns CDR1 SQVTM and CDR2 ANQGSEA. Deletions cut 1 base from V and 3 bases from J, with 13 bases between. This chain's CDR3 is CSVEGLLGVYEQYF. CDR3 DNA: TGCAGCGTTGAAGGACTCCTTGGGGTCTACGAGCAGTACTTC.

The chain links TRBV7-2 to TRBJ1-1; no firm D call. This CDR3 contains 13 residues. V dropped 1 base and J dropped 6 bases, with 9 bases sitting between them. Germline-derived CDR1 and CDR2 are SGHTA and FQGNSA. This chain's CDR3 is CASSLVFRAEAFF. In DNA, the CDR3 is TGTGCCAGCAGCTTAGTTTTCCGAGCTGAAGCTTTCTTT.

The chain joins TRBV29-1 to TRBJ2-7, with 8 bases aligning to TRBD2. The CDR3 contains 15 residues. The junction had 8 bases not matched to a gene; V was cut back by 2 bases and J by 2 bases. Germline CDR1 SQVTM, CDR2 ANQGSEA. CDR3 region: CSVEILAEGAYEQYF. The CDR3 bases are TGCAGCGTTGAAATACTAGCGGAGGGGGCCTACGAGCAGTACTTC.

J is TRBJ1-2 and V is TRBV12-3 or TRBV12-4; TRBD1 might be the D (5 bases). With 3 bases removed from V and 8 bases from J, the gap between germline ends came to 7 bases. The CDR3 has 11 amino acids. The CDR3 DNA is TGTGCCAGCAGTTTCCGGGGCGGCTACACCTTC. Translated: CASSFRGGYTF.